This T cell receptor (beta chain) was observed in a study of cytomegalovirus exposure and HLA in healthy donors. Study context: In an earlier analysis, around 120 million unique TCR beta sequences were found from 150 million to 200 million T cells. The Caucasian-associated ancestry cluster held 65% to 85% of under 450 genotyped donors.

V dropped 3 bases and J dropped 2; count of bases not matched to a gene: 5. CDR1 and CDR2 (germline): SGHTA, FQGTGA. This CDR3 is 17 amino acids long. Nominally healthy donors were sampled, though unrecorded immune exposures were likely. Primers: 60 Vbeta forward and 13 Jbeta reverse. As handled by the study authors: Later, an analysis found approximately 80 million unique TCR beta chains, and about 10 million of these were shared. Sequenced by immunoSEQ multiplex PCR; TCRdb stores in-frame clones only, minus some. The DNA was the basis for D and trimming; V, J and clone size are from that table. The sample has roughly 200,000 clones, less than 85% seen once.

The sequence derives from a boy aged 10-17 years in good health and CMV-seronegative. The source material was PBMCs. The V gene is TRBV7-3, the J gene TRBJ2-2; 11 positions agree with TRBD2. The CDR3 protein is CASSLSSGRHNTGELFF. The CDR3, as DNA: TGTGCCAGCAGCTTGTCTAGCGGGAGGCACAACACCGGGGAGCTGTTTTTT. Using reference TRBV7-3 and TRBJ2-2 for the parts outside the CDR3, the full variable domain is GAGVSQTPSNKVTEKGKYVELRCDPISGHTALYWYRQSLGQGPEFLIYFQGTGAADDSGLPNDRFFAVRPEGSVSTLKIQRTERGDSAVYLCASSLSSGRHNTGELFFGEGSRLTVL.